Sequencing of this T cell receptor (beta chain) was carried out in a study of a mutant IDH1 vaccine in newly diagnosed glioma. The wider study: Patients were pretreated with radiotherapy, temozolomide, or both, mostly both.

Clones were read by immunoSEQ multiplex PCR, and TCRdb kept only the in-frame ones, dropping some. The sample includes about 50,000 clones, around 80% of them seen just once. This sample's time point: week 5, during vaccination. A single vaccine dose contained 300 ug of mutant IDH1 20-mer peptide, and topical imiquimod was used with it. The CDR3 contains 12 residues. Germline values: CDR1 SGHDT, CDR2 YYEEEE. The V end lost 3 bases, the J end lost 8 bases, and 11 bases lay between the germline ends. This clone was detected only once. Its antigen remains unidentified. The sequences come from PBMCs, collected from a glioma patient whose treatment included an IDH1 peptide vaccine. V and J are TRBV5-6 and TRBJ1-2, with D tentatively TRBD1 (5 bases). The TCR originated in a woman aged 45 to 65 with glioma. CDR3 sequence: CASSWGGSGYTF. The CDR3 DNA follows: TGTGCCAGCAGCTGGGGGGGAAGCGGCTACACCTTC.